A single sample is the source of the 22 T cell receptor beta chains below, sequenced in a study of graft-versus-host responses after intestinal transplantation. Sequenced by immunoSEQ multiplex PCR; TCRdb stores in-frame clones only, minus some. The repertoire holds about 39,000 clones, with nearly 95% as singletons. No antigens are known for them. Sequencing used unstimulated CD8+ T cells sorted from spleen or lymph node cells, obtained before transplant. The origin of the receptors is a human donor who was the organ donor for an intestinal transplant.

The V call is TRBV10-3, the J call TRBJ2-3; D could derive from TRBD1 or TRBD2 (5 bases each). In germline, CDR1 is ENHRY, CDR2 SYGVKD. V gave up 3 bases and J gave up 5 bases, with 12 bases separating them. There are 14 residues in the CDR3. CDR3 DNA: TGTGCCATCAGTGACCCAGGGAGCGGAGATACGCAGTATTTT. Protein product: CAISDPGSGDTQYF.

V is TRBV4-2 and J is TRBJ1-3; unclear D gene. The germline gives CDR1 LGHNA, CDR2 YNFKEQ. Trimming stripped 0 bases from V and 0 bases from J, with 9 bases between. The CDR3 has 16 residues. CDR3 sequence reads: CASSQETVTSGNTIYF. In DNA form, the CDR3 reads TGTGCCAGCAGCCAAGAAACAGTCACCTCTGGAAACACCATATATTTT.

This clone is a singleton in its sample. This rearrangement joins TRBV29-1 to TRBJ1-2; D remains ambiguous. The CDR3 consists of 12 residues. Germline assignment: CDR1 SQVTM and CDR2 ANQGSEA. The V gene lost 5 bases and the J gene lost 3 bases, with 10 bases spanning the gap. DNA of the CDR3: TGCAGCGTTTCCACCCCTGACTATGGCTACACCTTC. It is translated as CSVSTPDYGYTF.

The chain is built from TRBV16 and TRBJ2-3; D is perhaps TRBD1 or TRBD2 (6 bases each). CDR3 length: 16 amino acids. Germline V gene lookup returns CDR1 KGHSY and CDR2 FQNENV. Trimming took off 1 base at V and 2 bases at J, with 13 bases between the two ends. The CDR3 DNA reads TGTGCCAGCAGCCAATTCACCGGGGGCCACACAGATACGCAGTATTTT. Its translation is CASSQFTGGHTDTQYF.

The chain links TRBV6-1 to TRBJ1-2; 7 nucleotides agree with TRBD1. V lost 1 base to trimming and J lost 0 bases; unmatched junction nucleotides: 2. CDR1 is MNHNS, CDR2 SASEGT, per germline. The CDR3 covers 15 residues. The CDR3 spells CASSEGDRPNYGYTF. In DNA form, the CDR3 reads TGTGCCAGCAGTGAAGGGGACAGACCTAACTATGGCTACACCTTC.

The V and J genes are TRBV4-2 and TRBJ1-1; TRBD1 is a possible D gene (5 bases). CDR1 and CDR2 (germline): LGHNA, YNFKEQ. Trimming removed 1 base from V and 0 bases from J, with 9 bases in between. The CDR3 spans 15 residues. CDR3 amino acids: CASSQVGRMNTEAFF. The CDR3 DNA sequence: TGTGCCAGCAGCCAAGTGGGGCGGATGAACACTGAAGCTTTCTTT.

CDR3 in amino acids: CASSGGQSSTDTQYF. Here the CDR3 DNA reads TGTGCCAGCAGCGGGGGACAGTCTAGCACAGATACGCAGTATTTT. V gene TRBV9 combines with J gene TRBJ2-3; 7 nucleotides agree with TRBD1. Losses at the gene ends were 3 bases for V and 0 bases for J; bases not matched to a gene: 4. Germline values: CDR1 SGDLS, CDR2 YYNGEE. The CDR3 totals 15 residues.

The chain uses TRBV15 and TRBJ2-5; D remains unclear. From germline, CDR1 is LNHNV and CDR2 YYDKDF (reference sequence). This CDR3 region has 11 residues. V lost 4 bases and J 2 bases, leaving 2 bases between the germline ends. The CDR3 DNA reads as TGTGCCACCAGCACTCAAGAGACCCAGTACTTC. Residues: CATSTQETQYF. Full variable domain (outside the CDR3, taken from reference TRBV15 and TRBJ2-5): DAMVIQNPRYQVTQFGKPVTLSCSQTLNHNVMYWYQQKSSQAPKLLFHYYDKDFNNEADTPDNFQSRRPNTSFCFLDIRSPGLGDTAMYLCATSTQETQYFGPGTRLLVL.

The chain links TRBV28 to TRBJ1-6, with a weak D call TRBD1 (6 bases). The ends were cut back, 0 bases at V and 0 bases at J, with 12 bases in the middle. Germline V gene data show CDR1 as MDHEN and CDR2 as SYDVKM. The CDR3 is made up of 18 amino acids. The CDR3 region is CASSLWPSDSSYNSPLHF. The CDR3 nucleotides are TGTGCCAGCAGTTTATGGCCCTCGGACAGCTCCTATAATTCACCCCTCCACTTT.

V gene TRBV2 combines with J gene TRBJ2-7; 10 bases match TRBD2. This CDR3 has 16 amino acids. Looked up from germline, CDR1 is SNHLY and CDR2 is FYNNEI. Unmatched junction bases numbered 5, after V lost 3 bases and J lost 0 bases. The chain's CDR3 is CASSETSGRSSYEQYF. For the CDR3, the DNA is TGTGCCAGCAGTGAGACTAGCGGGCGGAGCTCCTACGAGCAGTACTTC.

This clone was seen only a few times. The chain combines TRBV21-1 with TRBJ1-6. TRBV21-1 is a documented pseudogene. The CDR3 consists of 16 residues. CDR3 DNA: TGTGCCAGCAGCAAAAAGGTGTGGGGGAGGAATTCACCCCTCCACTTT. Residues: CASSKKVWGRNSPLHF.

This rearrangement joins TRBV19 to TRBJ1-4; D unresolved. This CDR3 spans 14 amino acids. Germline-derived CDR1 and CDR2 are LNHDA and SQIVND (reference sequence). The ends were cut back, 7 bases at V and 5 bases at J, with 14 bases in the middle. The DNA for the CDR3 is TGTGCCAGTACGGAACAGTCAAGCAATGAAAAACTGTTTTTT. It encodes CASTEQSSNEKLFF.

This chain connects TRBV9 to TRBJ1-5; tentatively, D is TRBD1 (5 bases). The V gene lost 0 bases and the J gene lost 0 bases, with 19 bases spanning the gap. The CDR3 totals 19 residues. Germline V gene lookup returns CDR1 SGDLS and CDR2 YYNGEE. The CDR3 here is CASSVVGFGGIYSNQPQHF. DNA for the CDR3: TGTGCCAGCAGCGTAGTGGGCTTTGGGGGTATATATAGCAATCAGCCCCAGCATTTT.

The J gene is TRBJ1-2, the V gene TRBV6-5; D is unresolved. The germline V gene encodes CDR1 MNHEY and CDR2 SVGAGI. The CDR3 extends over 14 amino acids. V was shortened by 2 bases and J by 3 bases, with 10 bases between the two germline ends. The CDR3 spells CASSYRAPYYGYTF. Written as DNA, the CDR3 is TGTGCCAGCAGTTACAGGGCGCCATACTATGGCTACACCTTC.

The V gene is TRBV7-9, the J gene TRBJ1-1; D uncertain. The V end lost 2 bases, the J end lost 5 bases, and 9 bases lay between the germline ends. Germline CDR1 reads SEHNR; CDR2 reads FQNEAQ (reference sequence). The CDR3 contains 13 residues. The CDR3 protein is CASSLRLRTEAFF. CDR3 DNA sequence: TGTGCCAGCAGCTTACGGCTGCGGACTGAAGCTTTCTTT.

The CDR3, as DNA: TGTGCCAGCAGCTTAGATCTTAGGGTTCCGGGACGGACGACCTACGAGCAGTACTTC. Its protein is CASSLDLRVPGRTTYEQYF. This rearrangement joins TRBV7-9 to TRBJ2-7, with D tentatively TRBD1 or TRBD2 (5 bases each). Trimming pared 1 base from V and 2 bases from J, leaving 24 bases between. This CDR3 region has 19 residues. Germline V lookup: CDR1 SEHNR, CDR2 FQNEAQ (reference sequence).

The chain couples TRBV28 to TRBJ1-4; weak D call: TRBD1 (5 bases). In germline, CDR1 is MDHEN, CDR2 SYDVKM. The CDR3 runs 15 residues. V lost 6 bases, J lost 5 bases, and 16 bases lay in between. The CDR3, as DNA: TGTGCCAGCAGCCCCAGCTACTCAGGGAATGAAAAACTGTTTTTT. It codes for CASSPSYSGNEKLFF.

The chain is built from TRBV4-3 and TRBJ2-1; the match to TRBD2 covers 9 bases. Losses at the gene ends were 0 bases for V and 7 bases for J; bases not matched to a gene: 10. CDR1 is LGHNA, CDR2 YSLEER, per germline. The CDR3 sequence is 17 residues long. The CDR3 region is CASSQDRGRLAVNEQFF. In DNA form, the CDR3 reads TGCGCCAGCAGCCAAGACCGGGGAAGACTAGCGGTTAATGAGCAGTTCTTC.

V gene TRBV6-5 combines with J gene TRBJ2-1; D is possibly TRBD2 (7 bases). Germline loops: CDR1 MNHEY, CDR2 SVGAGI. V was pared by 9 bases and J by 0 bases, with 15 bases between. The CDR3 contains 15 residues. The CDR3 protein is CASSGGRSSYNEQFF. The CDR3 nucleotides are TGTGCCAGTTCGGGGGGCAGGAGCTCCTACAATGAGCAGTTCTTC.

The CDR3 region is CAISEGTSWYNEQFF. The CDR3 DNA is TGTGCCATCAGTGAAGGGACTAGCTGGTACAATGAGCAGTTCTTC. The chain joins TRBV10-3 to TRBJ2-1; 9 bases align to TRBD2. CDR1 is ENHRY, CDR2 SYGVKD, per germline. The CDR3 is made up of 15 amino acids. V shed 3 bases, J shed 4 bases, and the junction held 4 bases outside the gene matches.

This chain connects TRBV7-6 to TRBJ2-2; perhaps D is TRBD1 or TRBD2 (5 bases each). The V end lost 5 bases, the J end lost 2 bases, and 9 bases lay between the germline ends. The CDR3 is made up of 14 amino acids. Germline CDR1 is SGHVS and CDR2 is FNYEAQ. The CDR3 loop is CASSPGPNTGELFF. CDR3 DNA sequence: TGTGCCAGCAGCCCGGGGCCTAACACCGGGGAGCTGTTTTTT.

CDR3 amino acids: CASSETTENIQYF. Here the CDR3 DNA reads TGTGCCAGCAGTGAGACGACAGAAAACATTCAGTACTTC. The chain has TRBV6-4 and TRBJ2-4; tentatively, D is TRBD1 (5 bases). Deletions cut 3 bases from V and 5 bases from J, with 8 bases between. Per germline, CDR1 MRHNA and CDR2 SNTAGT. The CDR3 is made up of 13 amino acids.